What follows is one TCR beta chain and its context. What it recognizes is unknown. These data originate in a study of CD8+CD57+ T cells in acquired aplastic anemia. Study-level information: The DNA of sorted CD4+ and CD8+ cells averaged roughly 3.2 ug.

V shed 6 bases, J shed 0 bases, and the junction held 7 bases outside the gene matches. The CDR3 length is 15 residues. CDR1 and CDR2 from the germline V gene are MNHEY and SVGEGT. Study-wide points: Patients versus controls showed no significant CD8+ Simpson's diversity difference. Patients had around 28 CD8+ CDR3 sequences in common with controls (the shared set).

TCR beta VDJ and CDR3 profiling used genomic DNA as template. TCRdb analysed the reads with MiXCR anew, one entry per CDR3 protein. The sample holds some 290,000 distinct CDR3 sequences, 45% to 65% seen once. J is TRBJ1-1 and V is TRBV6-2 or TRBV6-3; 7 nucleotides align to TRBD1. This sequence originates from a human donor with severe aplastic anemia or a healthy control (not recorded which). Sequencing was performed on sorted CD4+, CD8+, or CD8+CD57+ T cells (not recorded which) from PBMCs. The CDR3 is CASRTQGVVNTEAFF. CDR3 nucleotides: TGTGCCAGCAGGACGCAGGGGGTGGTGAACACTGAAGCTTTCTTT.